Sequencing of this TCR beta chain was carried out in a study of shared clonotypes between healthy human individuals. Overall study context: Per donor, three plates held CD4 naive cells, three held CD4 memory, two held CD8 naive and one held CD8 memory.

Donors, healthy HIV-negative adults, lacked recent acute infections or vaccinations. Splitting of CD4+ cells produced CD45RA+ naive and CD45RA-negative memory subsets. Template for every sorted-subset replicate PCR totaled about 200 ng DNA, roughly 30,000 T cell genomes. The method was immunoSEQ multiplex PCR; TCRdb's version includes in-frame clones alone and lacks a portion of them. The sample lists approximately 2,300,000 clones, 85% to 95% occurring once. CDR1 and CDR2 (germline): MNHEY, SMNVEV (reference sequence). The CDR3 has 14 residues. V lost 7 bases, J lost 1 base, and 13 bases lay in between.

The chain uses TRBV27 and TRBJ1-1, with a tentative D call TRBD1 (6 bases). The receptor was isolated from a man between 18 and 29 years old in good health. Some clones in this sample may be carry-over from other donors' samples. Sequenced material: naive CD4+ T cells from PBMCs. Subset described: CD45RA+ positively selected. The CDR3 coding sequence is TGTGCCAGCAAAGGGGGGCGGCGGAACACTGAAGCTTTCTTT. The encoded protein is CASKGGRRNTEAFF.